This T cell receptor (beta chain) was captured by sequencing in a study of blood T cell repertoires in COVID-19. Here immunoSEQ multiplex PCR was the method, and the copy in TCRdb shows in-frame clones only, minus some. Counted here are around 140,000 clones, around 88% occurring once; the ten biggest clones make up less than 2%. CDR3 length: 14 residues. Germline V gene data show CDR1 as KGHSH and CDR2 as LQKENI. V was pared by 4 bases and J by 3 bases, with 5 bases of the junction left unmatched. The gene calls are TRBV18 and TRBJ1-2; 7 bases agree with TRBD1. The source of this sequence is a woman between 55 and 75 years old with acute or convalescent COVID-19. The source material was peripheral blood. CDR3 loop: CASSRTTGDYGYTF. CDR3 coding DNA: TGTGCCAGCTCACGCACTACAGGGGACTATGGCTACACCTTC.